The rows below give T cell receptor beta chains drawn from one sample of a study of blood T cell repertoires in COVID-19. Assay used: immunoSEQ multiplex PCR; TCRdb lists only in-frame clones, some missing. The sample has some 150,000 clones, 80% to 90% seen once. The sample was peripheral blood. All receptors derive from a woman between 45 and 65 years old with acute or convalescent COVID-19. Each CDR3 is given with its conserved first and last residue. Fields, in order: J gene, D gene, clone size, V gene, CDR3 protein, CDR3 DNA. A D gene is named only where the DNA matches it firmly. Only part of the rows carry a size: once, few, many, or a class if the clone is expanded.

TRBJ2-2	-	-	TRBV18	CASSPLVPSNTGELFF	TGTGCCAGCTCACCACTAGTACCATCGAACACCGGGGAGCTGTTTTTT
TRBJ2-7	TRBD1	-	TRBV11-3	CASSRGQGLYEQYF	TGTGCCAGCAGCCGGGGACAGGGGCTTTACGAGCAGTACTTC
TRBJ2-3	TRBD2	-	TRBV4-3	CASSQDGPSGSTDTQYF	TGCGCCAGCAGCCAAGATGGTCCTAGCGGTAGCACAGATACGCAGTATTTT
TRBJ2-1	TRBD2	-	TRBV7-2	CASSFGLAGWDEQFF	TGTGCCAGCAGCTTTGGACTAGCGGGGTGGGATGAGCAGTTCTTC
TRBJ2-4	-	-	TRBV6-4	CASSDSGAGNIQYF	TGTGCCAGCAGTGACTCAGGGGCCGGAAACATTCAGTACTTC
TRBJ2-1	TRBD2	-	TRBV7-9	CASSLVTSSHEQFF	TGTGCCAGCAGCTTAGTGACTAGCTCTCATGAGCAGTTCTTC
TRBJ2-2	TRBD2	-	TRBV24-1	CATSPSGRAGELFF	TGTGCCACCAGTCCTAGCGGGAGGGCCGGGGAGCTGTTTTTT
TRBJ2-7	TRBD2	-	TRBV27	CASSRLAGTYEQYF	TGTGCCAGCAGTCGACTAGCGGGGACTTACGAGCAGTACTTC
TRBJ1-4	-	-	TRBV7-2	CASSLDGQGGEKLFF	TGTGCCAGCAGCTTAGATGGGCAGGGAGGTGAAAAACTGTTTTTT
TRBJ1-1	TRBD1	-	TRBV6-5	CASSYRDRGTEAFF	TGTGCCAGCAGTTACCGGGACAGGGGCACTGAAGCTTTCTTT
TRBJ1-2	-	-	TRBV30	CAWSTFTGGYTF	TGTGCCTGGAGTACCTTCACGGGTGGCTACACCTTC
TRBJ2-2	TRBD1	-	TRBV11-2	CASSLLGQAGTGELFF	TGTGCCAGCAGCTTACTAGGACAGGCCGGGACCGGGGAGCTGTTTTTT
TRBJ1-1	-	few	TRBV6-2/TRBV6-3	CASSITEVNTEAFF	TGTGCCAGCAGTATCACTGAAGTGAACACTGAAGCTTTCTTT
TRBJ2-7	-	once	TRBV4-3	CASSQDGQGNYEQYF	TGCGCCAGCAGCCAAGACGGGCAGGGGAATTACGAGCAGTACTTC
TRBJ1-2	TRBD1	-	TRBV19	CASTNGDRGEGYTF	TGTGCCAGTACTAATGGGGACAGGGGGGAAGGCTACACCTTC
TRBJ2-1	TRBD1	-	TRBV18	CASSGDSFEDEQFF	TGTGCCAGCTCAGGGGACAGTTTCGAGGATGAGCAGTTCTTC
TRBJ2-1	-	once	TRBV30	CAWNHQGFMDEQFF	TGTGCCTGGAACCATCAGGGATTTATGGATGAGCAGTTCTTC
TRBJ2-7	-	-	TRBV6-5	CASSYSAGTYEQYF	TGTGCCAGCAGTTACTCGGCAGGGACCTACGAGCAGTACTTC
TRBJ2-7	-	-	TRBV7-9	CASSLHFGEGEQYF	TGTGCCAGCAGCCTCCATTTCGGGGAAGGTGAGCAGTACTTC
TRBJ1-6	TRBD1	few	TRBV27	CASSPVGQGFPPLHF	TGTGCCAGCTCTCCCGTGGGACAGGGCTTTCCACCCCTCCACTTT
TRBJ1-6	TRBD1	-	TRBV9	CASSGTGGNSPLHF	TGTGCCAGCAGCGGGACAGGGGGAAATTCACCCCTCCACTTT
TRBJ2-7	-	-	TRBV9	CASSAQGYEQYF	TGTGCCAGCAGCGCACAGGGCTACGAGCAGTACTTC
TRBJ1-5	-	-	TRBV2	CASSEARSNQPQHF	TGTGCCAGCAGTGAAGCCCGTAGCAATCAGCCCCAGCATTTT
TRBJ1-2	-	-	TRBV12-3/TRBV12-4	CASSLESYGYTF	TGTGCCAGCAGTTTGGAGAGCTATGGCTACACCTTC
TRBJ1-1	-	once	TRBV7-8	CASSKGVTEAFF	TGTGCCAGCAGCAAGGGGGTCACTGAAGCTTTCTTT
TRBJ1-4	-	-	TRBV2	CASSAYEKLFF	TGTGCCAGCAGTGCGTATGAAAAACTGTTTTTT
TRBJ1-1	-	-	TRBV3-1/TRBV3-2	CASSQYKPGLAQQGRNTEAFF	TGTGCCAGCAGCCAATATAAGCCCGGATTGGCACAGCAAGGAAGGAACACTGAAGCTTTCTTT
TRBJ2-5	TRBD1	-	TRBV19	CASSFGTGGETQYF	TGTGCCAGTTCATTTGGGACAGGCGGGGAGACCCAGTACTTC
TRBJ2-3	TRBD2	-	TRBV9	CASSVELAGATDTQYF	TGTGCCAGCAGCGTAGAACTAGCGGGAGCTACAGATACGCAGTATTTT
TRBJ2-3	-	-	TRBV19	CASSMGRGKSTDTQYF	TGTGCCAGTAGTATGGGGAGGGGGAAGAGCACAGATACGCAGTATTTT
TRBJ1-2	-	-	TRBV6-1	CASSEGTANYGYTF	TGTGCCAGCAGTGAAGGGACAGCTAACTATGGCTACACCTTC
TRBJ2-7	-	-	TRBV7-2	CASSRSAGISNEQYF	TGTGCCAGCAGCCGCAGTGCGGGGATTAGCAACGAGCAGTACTTC
TRBJ1-1	-	-	TRBV21-1	CARKGLLNTEAFF	TGTGCCAGAAAAGGACTTTTGAACACTGAAGCTTTCTTT
TRBJ2-3	TRBD1	-	TRBV7-9	CASSSNIYSGTGVVDTQYF	TGTGCCAGCAGCTCAAATATATATTCCGGGACAGGGGTAGTAGATACGCAGTATTTT
TRBJ1-5	-	-	TRBV7-2	CASSTHRSNQPQHF	TGTGCCAGCAGCACCCACAGGAGCAATCAGCCCCAGCATTTT
TRBJ1-5	-	-	TRBV4-1	CASSQGRGPYQPQHF	TGCGCCAGCAGCCAAGGTAGGGGCCCTTATCAGCCCCAGCATTTT
TRBJ1-2	-	-	TRBV24-1	CATSDPDSYGYTF	TGTGCCACCAGTGACCCGGACAGTTATGGCTACACCTTC
TRBJ1-2	TRBD1	-	TRBV5-1	CASSSIPGQDYTF	TGCGCCAGCAGCTCGATACCGGGACAGGACTACACCTTC
TRBJ1-1	TRBD1	-	TRBV4-1	CASSQDTAGTDRGGRGQAFF	TGCGCCAGCAGCCAAGATACTGCGGGCACGGACAGGGGAGGTAGGGGACAAGCTTTCTTT
TRBJ2-1	-	-	TRBV5-4	CASSWTVSSYNEQFF	TGTGCCAGCAGTTGGACTGTCAGCTCCTACAATGAGCAGTTCTTC
TRBJ2-3	-	-	TRBV5-4	CASSLPGARGDTQYF	TGTGCCAGCAGCCTACCGGGTGCCAGGGGAGATACGCAGTATTTT
TRBJ2-5	TRBD1	few	TRBV27	CASSPGTGWQETQYF	TGTGCCAGCAGTCCGGGGACAGGATGGCAAGAGACCCAGTACTTC
TRBJ2-3	TRBD2	-	TRBV2	CASMPGLGGTDTQYF	TGTGCCAGCATGCCGGGACTAGGAGGCACAGATACGCAGTATTTT
TRBJ2-2	TRBD2	-	TRBV5-1	CASSATAAGLDNTGELFF	TGCGCCAGCAGCGCGACGGCGGCAGGACTAGACAACACCGGGGAGCTGTTTTTT
TRBJ1-1	-	-	TRBV27	CASSLSPIPNTEAFF	TGTGCCAGCAGTTTATCCCCCATCCCAAACACTGAAGCTTTCTTT
TRBJ2-5	TRBD1	-	TRBV18	CASWGQDGGETQYF	TGTGCCAGCTGGGGACAGGACGGTGGTGAGACCCAGTACTTC
TRBJ2-7	-	-	TRBV6-5	CASTASGTQYF	TGTGCCAGCACCGCCTCCGGGACACAGTACTTC
TRBJ1-1	-	-	TRBV5-6	CASSLRDSEAFF	TGTGCCAGCAGCTTGCGGGACTCTGAAGCTTTCTTT
TRBJ1-4	TRBD1	-	TRBV5-1	CASSPWTGGATNEKLFF	TGCGCCAGCAGCCCGTGGACAGGGGGCGCAACTAATGAAAAACTGTTTTTT
TRBJ1-1	-	-	TRBV6-2/TRBV6-3	CASTYTWERGDTEAFF	TGTGCCAGCACTTACACCTGGGAACGGGGTGACACTGAAGCTTTCTTT
TRBJ1-1	TRBD1	-	TRBV27	CASSQTGGTEAFF	TGTGCCAGCAGTCAGACAGGGGGCACTGAAGCTTTCTTT
TRBJ1-6	-	-	TRBV6-1	CASSDRALVSPLHF	TGTGCCAGCAGTGACAGGGCCTTAGTTTCACCCCTCCACTTT
TRBJ1-1	TRBD1	once	TRBV3-1/TRBV3-2	CASSQESRGQAFF	TGTGCCAGCAGCCAAGAAAGTAGGGGGCAAGCTTTCTTT
TRBJ1-1	-	few	TRBV19	CASSATVVILEAFF	TGTGCCAGTAGTGCCACAGTGGTAATCCTTGAAGCTTTCTTT
TRBJ1-2	-	-	TRBV7-9	CASSPRWELNYGYTF	TGTGCCAGCAGCCCACGTTGGGAGCTTAACTATGGCTACACCTTC